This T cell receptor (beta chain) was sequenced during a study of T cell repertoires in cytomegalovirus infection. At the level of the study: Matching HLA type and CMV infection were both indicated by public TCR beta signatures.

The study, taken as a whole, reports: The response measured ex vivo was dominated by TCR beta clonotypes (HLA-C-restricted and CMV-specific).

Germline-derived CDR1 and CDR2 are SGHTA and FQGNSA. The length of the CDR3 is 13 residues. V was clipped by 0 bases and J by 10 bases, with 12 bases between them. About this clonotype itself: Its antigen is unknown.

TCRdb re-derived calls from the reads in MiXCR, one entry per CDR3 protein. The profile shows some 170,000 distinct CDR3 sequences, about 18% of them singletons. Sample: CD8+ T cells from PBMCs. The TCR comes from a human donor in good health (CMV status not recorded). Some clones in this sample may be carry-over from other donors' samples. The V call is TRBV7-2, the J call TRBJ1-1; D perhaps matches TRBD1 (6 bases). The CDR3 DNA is TGTGCCAGCAGCTTAGCGGGGGACACCGCAGCTTTCTTT. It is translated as CASSLAGDTAAFF.